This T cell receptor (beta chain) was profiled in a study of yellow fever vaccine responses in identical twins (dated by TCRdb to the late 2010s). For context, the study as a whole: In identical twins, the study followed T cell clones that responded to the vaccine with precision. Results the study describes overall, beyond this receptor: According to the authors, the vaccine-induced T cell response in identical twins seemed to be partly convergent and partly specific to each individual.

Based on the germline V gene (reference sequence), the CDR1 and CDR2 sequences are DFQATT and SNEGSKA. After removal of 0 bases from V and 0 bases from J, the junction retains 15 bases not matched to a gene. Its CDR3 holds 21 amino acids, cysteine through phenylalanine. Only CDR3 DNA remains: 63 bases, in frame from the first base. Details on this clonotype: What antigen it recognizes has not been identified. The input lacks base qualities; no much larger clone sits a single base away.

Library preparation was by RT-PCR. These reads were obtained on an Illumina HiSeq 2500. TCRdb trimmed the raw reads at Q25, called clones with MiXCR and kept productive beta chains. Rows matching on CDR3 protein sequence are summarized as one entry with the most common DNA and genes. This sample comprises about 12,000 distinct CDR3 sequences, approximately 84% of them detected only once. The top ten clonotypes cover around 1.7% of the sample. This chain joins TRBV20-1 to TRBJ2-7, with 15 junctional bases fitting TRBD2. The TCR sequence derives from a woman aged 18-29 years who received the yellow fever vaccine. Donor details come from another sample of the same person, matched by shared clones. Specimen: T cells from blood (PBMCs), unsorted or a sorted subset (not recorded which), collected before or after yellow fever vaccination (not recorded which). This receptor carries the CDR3 CSARDKNAPGLAGGLSYEQYF. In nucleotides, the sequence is TGCAGTGCTAGAGATAAAAACGCACCGGGACTAGCGGGGGGACTCTCCTACGAGCAGTACTTC.